These 9 T cell receptor beta chains share one sample of origin, sequenced in a study of CD8+CD57+ T cells in acquired aplastic anemia. For CDR3 and TCR beta VDJ profiling, genomic DNA was the template used. TCRdb reprocessed the reads with MiXCR, giving one entry per CDR3 protein. The top ten clones hold approximately 32% of a sample with around 200,000 distinct CDR3 sequences, around 60% of them seen once. Sequencing input: sorted CD4+, CD8+, or CD8+CD57+ T cells (not recorded which) from PBMCs. These receptor sequences come from a human donor in good health.

This clonotype was seen only once. The conserved phenylalanine or tryptophan is not found at the CDR3 terminus, so this likely reflects a read error. The chain has TRBV6-5 and TRBJ2-3; 9 bases are a match to TRBD1. The trim removed 5 bases at V and 1 base at J, leaving 1 base unmatched. The germline V gene has CDR1 MNHEY and CDR2 SVGAGI. The CDR3 contains 14 residues. The CDR3 coding sequence is TGTGCCAGCAGTGGGGACAGGGGCACAGATACGCAGTATTCT. Its protein product is CASSGDRGTDTQYS.

This chain connects TRBV20-1 to TRBJ2-5, with D perhaps assigned TRBD1 or TRBD2 (5 bases each). Germline-derived CDR1 and CDR2 are DFQATT and SNEGSKA (reference sequence). This CDR3 has 11 residues. V was cut by 4 bases and J by 5 bases, with 8 bases left in between. CDR3 DNA sequence: TGCAGTGCTACCGAGGGGGAGACCCAGTACTTC. Translation: CSATEGETQYF.

This chain uses TRBV5-1 with TRBJ2-7, with 7 bases that match TRBD1. Germline-derived CDR1 and CDR2 are SGHRS and YFSETQ. This CDR3 is built from 13 residues. Germline trimming cut 7 bases from V and 3 bases from J; bases unmatched to any gene: 7. The CDR3 is CASQQGTSYEQYF. The CDR3 DNA reads TGCGCCAGCCAACAGGGGACGAGCTACGAGCAGTACTTC.

Many counts were recorded for this clonotype. The chain uses TRBV10-2 and TRBJ1-1; D call uncertain. CDR3 length equals 10 residues. V lost 8 bases to trimming and J lost 3 bases, with 4 bases between them. Germline loops: CDR1 WSHSY, CDR2 SAAADI. CDR3 protein: CASRDTEAFF. The DNA of the CDR3 is TGCGCCAGCCGAGACACTGAAGCTTTCTTT.

The chain carries TRBV5-1 and TRBJ1-6; possible D gene TRBD1, 6 bases. The CDR3 spans 13 residues. V dropped 0 bases and J dropped 9 bases, with 7 bases sitting between them. Germline values: CDR1 SGHRS, CDR2 YFSETQ. The CDR3 spells CASSLETGSPLHF. The DNA of the CDR3 is TGCGCCAGCAGCTTGGAGACAGGTTCACCCCTCCACTTT.

This clonotype has more than one count but fewer than ten. A much bigger clone sits one base away, suggesting this may be a read error. The chain carries TRBV9 and TRBJ2-3; perhaps TRBD2 as D (5 bases). Germline V gene lookup returns CDR1 SGDLS and CDR2 YYNGEE. The CDR3 totals 14 residues. CDR3 residues: CASGVPDGADTQYF. For the CDR3, the DNA is TGTGCCAGCGGCGTTCCCGACGGGGCAGATACGCAGTATTTT.

At least ten counts were recorded for this clonotype. This CDR3 reads CASSDSGLADPTDTQYF. In nucleotides, the CDR3 is TGTGCCAGCAGTGACTCGGGACTAGCGGACCCCACAGATACGCAGTATTTT. V and J are TRBV6-4 and TRBJ2-3; 11 nucleotides agree with TRBD2. This CDR3 comprises 17 residues. The junction had 4 bases not matched to a gene; V was cut back by 0 bases and J by 2 bases. From germline, CDR1 is MRHNA and CDR2 SNTAGT.

This chain joins TRBV7-2 and TRBJ2-3, with D hard to call. The CDR3 loop spans 18 amino acids. The germline V gene has CDR1 SGHTA and CDR2 FQGNSA. V was trimmed by 2 bases and J by 0 bases, leaving 18 bases between them. CDR3 DNA: TGTGCCAGCAGCTTAAGGTTGTTGGAGACATCTAGCACAGATACGCAGTATTTT. Translating it yields CASSLRLLETSSTDTQYF. The variable domain in full, completed from reference TRBV7-2 and TRBJ2-3, reads GAGVSQSPSNKVTEKGKDVELRCDPISGHTALYWYRQSLGQGLEFLIYFQGNSAPDKSGLPSDRFSAERTGGSVSTLTIQRTQQEDSAVYLCASSLRLLETSSTDTQYFGPGTRLTVL.

This clonotype was counted at least ten times. The CDR3 bases are TGTGCCAGCAGTGACCCCCCGGGACAGGGGTCAGAGACCCAGTACTTC. Protein sequence: CASSDPPGQGSETQYF. The V and J genes are TRBV6-1 and TRBJ2-5; TRBD1 agrees at 10 bases. The CDR3 contains 16 residues. Unmatched junction bases numbered 8, after V lost 3 bases and J lost 4 bases. CDR1 and CDR2 from the germline V gene are MNHNS and SASEGT.